Listed here is a single T cell receptor (beta chain). Its target is unknown. The data were obtained in a study of a mutant IDH1 vaccine in newly diagnosed glioma. As for the study in general: Weeks 1, 3, 5, 7, 11, 15, 19 and 23 were when patients received their eight vaccinations. Initiation of the vaccine course occurred 4-6 weeks after radiotherapy alone, or alongside temozolomide cycles. Study conclusions and caveats: Any relationship between pseudoprogression and changes in top peripheral T cell clonotypes seemed absent. Of all patients, under 95% showed vaccine-induced immune responses.

Libraries were prepared by immunoSEQ multiplex PCR; TCRdb keeps only in-frame clonotypes and omits some of them. Of about 33,000 clones in the sample, roughly 90% were seen once. The germline CDR1 and CDR2 sequences are KGHSH and LQKENI. This CDR3 has 18 residues. V shed 2 bases, J shed 0 bases, and the junction held 10 bases outside the gene matches. Time point in this sample: week 23, last vaccination. With topical imiquimod, each dose of the vaccine consisted of 300 ug of mutant IDH1 20-mer peptide. The receptor was isolated from a man aged 40-49 years with glioma. This chain connects TRBV18 to TRBJ1-3, with 7 bases that match TRBD1. Sample: PBMCs, taken from a glioma patient whose treatment included an IDH1 peptide vaccine. CDR3 sequence: CASSPIRDSHSSGNTIYF. The CDR3, as DNA: TGTGCCAGCTCACCAATCAGGGACAGCCATTCCTCTGGAAACACCATATATTTT.